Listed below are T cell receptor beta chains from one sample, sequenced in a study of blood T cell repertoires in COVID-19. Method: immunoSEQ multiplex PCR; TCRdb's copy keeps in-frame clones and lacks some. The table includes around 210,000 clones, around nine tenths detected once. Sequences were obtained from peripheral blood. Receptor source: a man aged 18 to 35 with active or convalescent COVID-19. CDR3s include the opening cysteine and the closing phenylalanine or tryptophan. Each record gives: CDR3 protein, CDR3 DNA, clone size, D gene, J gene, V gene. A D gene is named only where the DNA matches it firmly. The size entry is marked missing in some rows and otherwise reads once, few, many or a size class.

CDR3 protein: CASSWGGLGEAFF
CDR3 DNA: TGTGCCAGCAGTTGGGGGGGATTAGGTGAAGCTTTCTTT
clone size: once
D gene: .
J gene: TRBJ1-1
V gene: TRBV12-3/TRBV12-4

CDR3 protein: CASSLLAGAGDYGYTF
CDR3 DNA: TGTGCCAGCTCACTACTTGCCGGCGCGGGTGACTATGGCTACACCTTC
clone size: .
D gene: .
J gene: TRBJ1-2
V gene: TRBV18

CDR3 protein: CASSLETGAAGDEKLFF
CDR3 DNA: TGTGCCAGCAGCTTAGAGACAGGGGCAGCCGGTGATGAAAAACTGTTTTTT
clone size: .
D gene: TRBD1
J gene: TRBJ1-4
V gene: TRBV7-8

CDR3 protein: CASSLYRANQPQHF
CDR3 DNA: TGTGCCAGCAGTTTATACAGGGCCAATCAGCCCCAGCATTTT
clone size: .
D gene: .
J gene: TRBJ1-5
V gene: TRBV28

CDR3 protein: CASMIQTGYNYGYTF
CDR3 DNA: TGTGCCAGCATGATACAGACAGGGTACAACTATGGCTACACCTTC
clone size: .
D gene: TRBD1
J gene: TRBJ1-2
V gene: TRBV5-6

CDR3 protein: CASSANRENYGYTF
CDR3 DNA: TGTGCCAGCAGTGCAAACAGGGAAAACTATGGCTACACCTTC
clone size: few
D gene: .
J gene: TRBJ1-2
V gene: TRBV25-1

CDR3 protein: CSVVESGGVFPSTRYNEQFF
CDR3 DNA: TGCAGCGTTGTGGAGTCAGGGGGCGTTTTTCCCTCTACAAGATACAATGAGCAGTTCTTC
clone size: .
D gene: TRBD1
J gene: TRBJ2-1
V gene: TRBV29-1

CDR3 protein: CASSPNGGGPEKLFF
CDR3 DNA: TGCGCCAGCAGCCCCAATGGGGGGGGCCCTGAAAAACTGTTTTTT
clone size: .
D gene: .
J gene: TRBJ1-4
V gene: TRBV4-1

CDR3 protein: CASSLGGRIGPLYEQYF
CDR3 DNA: TGTGCCAGCAGCTTGGGGGGGCGGATCGGTCCCCTCTACGAGCAGTACTTC
clone size: .
D gene: .
J gene: TRBJ2-7
V gene: TRBV5-6

CDR3 protein: CASRSRGSMAGANVLTF
CDR3 DNA: TGTGCCAGCAGGTCCAGGGGGAGTATGGCTGGGGCCAACGTCCTGACTTTC
clone size: few
D gene: TRBD1
J gene: TRBJ2-6
V gene: TRBV2

CDR3 protein: CASSASEAAEAFF
CDR3 DNA: TGCGCCAGCAGTGCTTCGGAGGCAGCTGAAGCTTTCTTT
clone size: .
D gene: .
J gene: TRBJ1-1
V gene: TRBV10-2

CDR3 protein: CASSLSTSGPSYEQYF
CDR3 DNA: TGTGCCAGCAGCTTATCGACTAGCGGTCCAAGCTACGAGCAGTACTTC
clone size: .
D gene: TRBD2
J gene: TRBJ2-7
V gene: TRBV7-9

CDR3 protein: CASSPPTHVGHQPQHF
CDR3 DNA: TGTGCCAGCTCACCACCGACCCACGTGGGGCATCAGCCCCAGCATTTT
clone size: .
D gene: .
J gene: TRBJ1-5
V gene: TRBV18

CDR3 protein: CASKGAPYEQYF
CDR3 DNA: TGTGCCAGCAAGGGGGCCCCCTACGAGCAGTACTTC
clone size: .
D gene: TRBD1
J gene: TRBJ2-7
V gene: TRBV2

CDR3 protein: CAISESSKGGVPAFF
CDR3 DNA: TGTGCCATCAGTGAGTCGTCGAAGGGGGGGGTGCCAGCTTTCTTT
clone size: .
D gene: .
J gene: TRBJ1-1
V gene: TRBV10-3

CDR3 protein: CASRQGWDEQYF
CDR3 DNA: TGTGCCAGCAGACAGGGATGGGACGAGCAGTACTTC
clone size: .
D gene: .
J gene: TRBJ2-7
V gene: TRBV12-3/TRBV12-4

CDR3 protein: CASSYSWSTEAFF
CDR3 DNA: TGTGCCAGCAGTTACAGCTGGAGCACTGAAGCTTTCTTT
clone size: .
D gene: .
J gene: TRBJ1-1
V gene: TRBV6-2/TRBV6-3

CDR3 protein: CASSLEAGEETQYF
CDR3 DNA: TGTGCCAGCAGCTTGGAGGCAGGGGAAGAGACCCAGTACTTC
clone size: .
D gene: .
J gene: TRBJ2-5
V gene: TRBV5-4

CDR3 protein: CASSISGSDTQYF
CDR3 DNA: TGTGCCAGTAGTATAAGCGGTTCAGATACGCAGTATTTT
clone size: .
D gene: .
J gene: TRBJ2-3
V gene: TRBV19

CDR3 protein: CASSIRRGTAQETQYF
CDR3 DNA: TGTGCCAGTAGTATACGACGGGGGACAGCTCAAGAGACCCAGTACTTC
clone size: .
D gene: .
J gene: TRBJ2-5
V gene: TRBV19

CDR3 protein: CASQDRGWELFF
CDR3 DNA: TGCGCCAGCCAGGATAGGGGCTGGGAGCTGTTTTTT
clone size: .
D gene: .
J gene: TRBJ2-2
V gene: TRBV10-2

CDR3 protein: CASRAPGGNYGYTF
CDR3 DNA: TGTGCCAGTAGGGCCCCCGGAGGGAACTATGGCTACACCTTC
clone size: once
D gene: .
J gene: TRBJ1-2
V gene: TRBV19

CDR3 protein: CASSDSSSGNTIYF
CDR3 DNA: TGCGCCAGCAGCGACTCGAGCTCTGGAAACACCATATATTTT
clone size: .
D gene: .
J gene: TRBJ1-3
V gene: TRBV5-1

CDR3 protein: CASSAHRGSSGNTIYF
CDR3 DNA: TGTGCCAGCAGCGCCCACAGGGGAAGCTCTGGAAACACCATATATTTT
clone size: .
D gene: TRBD1
J gene: TRBJ1-3
V gene: TRBV9

CDR3 protein: CASSLGSSYNEQFF
CDR3 DNA: TGTGCCAGCAGCTTGGGGAGCTCCTACAATGAGCAGTTCTTC
clone size: .
D gene: .
J gene: TRBJ2-1
V gene: TRBV5-5

CDR3 protein: CASSFGRGRRLNTEAFF
CDR3 DNA: TGTGCCAGCAGTTTCGGAAGGGGTCGGCGGTTGAACACTGAAGCTTTCTTT
clone size: once
D gene: .
J gene: TRBJ1-1
V gene: TRBV27

CDR3 protein: CASSLVSSPGVPYEQYF
CDR3 DNA: TGTGCCAGCAGCTTAGTCTCCTCGCCGGGAGTCCCCTACGAGCAGTACTTC
clone size: .
D gene: .
J gene: TRBJ2-7
V gene: TRBV7-8

CDR3 protein: CASTPGGYNAGELFF
CDR3 DNA: TGTGCCAGCACCCCGGGGGGCTACAACGCCGGGGAGCTGTTTTTT
clone size: .
D gene: .
J gene: TRBJ2-2
V gene: TRBV5-4

CDR3 protein: CASSVGLLTGELFF
CDR3 DNA: TGTGCCAGCAGTGTGGGGCTCCTGACCGGGGAGCTGTTTTTT
clone size: once
D gene: .
J gene: TRBJ2-2
V gene: TRBV2

CDR3 protein: CASSMGAGTYEQYF
CDR3 DNA: TGTGCCAGTAGTATGGGGGCCGGAACTTACGAGCAGTACTTC
clone size: .
D gene: .
J gene: TRBJ2-7
V gene: TRBV19

CDR3 protein: CASMGGTHNTEAFF
CDR3 DNA: TGTGCCAGTATGGGGGGGACTCACAACACTGAAGCTTTCTTT
clone size: .
D gene: .
J gene: TRBJ1-1
V gene: TRBV19

CDR3 protein: CASSEERLAGFQARTDTQYF
CDR3 DNA: TGTGCCAGCAGTGAGGAGAGACTAGCGGGATTTCAGGCCCGCACAGATACGCAGTATTTT
clone size: once
D gene: TRBD2
J gene: TRBJ2-3
V gene: TRBV2

CDR3 protein: CASSIGRDRFADTQYF
CDR3 DNA: TGTGCCAGTAGTATTGGGCGGGACAGGTTTGCAGATACGCAGTATTTT
clone size: .
D gene: TRBD1
J gene: TRBJ2-3
V gene: TRBV19

CDR3 protein: CAWSSGIATEAFF
CDR3 DNA: TGTGCCTGGAGTTCGGGGATTGCCACTGAAGCTTTCTTT
clone size: .
D gene: .
J gene: TRBJ1-1
V gene: TRBV30

CDR3 protein: CASSLGPGQYNEQFF
CDR3 DNA: TGTGCCAGCAGTTTGGGTCCCGGACAGTACAATGAGCAGTTCTTC
clone size: .
D gene: .
J gene: TRBJ2-1
V gene: TRBV27

CDR3 protein: CASSGPSGRATGELFF
CDR3 DNA: TGTGCCAGCAGTGGACCTAGCGGGAGGGCCACCGGGGAGCTGTTTTTT
clone size: .
D gene: TRBD2
J gene: TRBJ2-2
V gene: TRBV6-1

CDR3 protein: CASSSDLDTSSYTDTQYF
CDR3 DNA: TGTGCCAGCAGTTCCGATCTCGATACTAGCTCTTACACAGATACGCAGTATTTT
clone size: once
D gene: .
J gene: TRBJ2-3
V gene: TRBV6-2/TRBV6-3

CDR3 protein: CASKQGQLYQPQHF
CDR3 DNA: TGTGCCAGTAAACAAGGACAGCTTTATCAGCCCCAGCATTTT
clone size: .
D gene: .
J gene: TRBJ1-5
V gene: TRBV19

CDR3 protein: CASSESGWDTQYF
CDR3 DNA: TGTGCCAGCAGCGAATCAGGGTGGGATACGCAGTATTTT
clone size: .
D gene: .
J gene: TRBJ2-3
V gene: TRBV5-6

CDR3 protein: CASTEYAGGNTIYF
CDR3 DNA: TGTGCCAGCACGGAATACGCAGGGGGAAACACCATATATTTT
clone size: .
D gene: .
J gene: TRBJ1-3
V gene: TRBV6-1

CDR3 protein: CASSYGRNLGRGEKLFF
CDR3 DNA: TGCGCCAGCAGCTACGGGAGAAACCTCGGAAGGGGTGAAAAACTGTTTTTT
clone size: .
D gene: .
J gene: TRBJ1-4
V gene: TRBV5-1

CDR3 protein: CASSLRLARDGEQYF
CDR3 DNA: TGTGCCAGCAGTCTTAGACTAGCTAGAGACGGCGAGCAGTACTTC
clone size: .
D gene: TRBD2
J gene: TRBJ2-7
V gene: TRBV2

CDR3 protein: CASSLGQGYGYTF
CDR3 DNA: TGTGCCAGCAGTCTTGGACAGGGCTATGGCTACACCTTC
clone size: .
D gene: TRBD1
J gene: TRBJ1-2
V gene: TRBV12-3/TRBV12-4

CDR3 protein: CASSLDKGGEAFF
CDR3 DNA: TGTGCCAGCAGCTTAGATAAAGGGGGAGAAGCTTTCTTT
clone size: .
D gene: .
J gene: TRBJ1-1
V gene: TRBV11-2

CDR3 protein: CASSLGRSEQYF
CDR3 DNA: TGTGCCAGCAGTTTGGGGCGGTCGGAGCAGTACTTC
clone size: .
D gene: .
J gene: TRBJ2-7
V gene: TRBV28

CDR3 protein: CASKNPTPSGTEAFF
CDR3 DNA: TGTGCCAGCAAAAACCCAACTCCTTCGGGTACTGAAGCTTTCTTT
clone size: .
D gene: .
J gene: TRBJ1-1
V gene: TRBV19

CDR3 protein: CASSETEQGRNQPQHF
CDR3 DNA: TGTGCCAGCAGTGAAACGGAACAGGGACGCAATCAGCCCCAGCATTTT
clone size: .
D gene: .
J gene: TRBJ1-5
V gene: TRBV6-1

CDR3 protein: CASSKTVGSNQPQHF
CDR3 DNA: TGTGCCAGCAGCAAGACAGTCGGTAGCAATCAGCCCCAGCATTTT
clone size: .
D gene: .
J gene: TRBJ1-5
V gene: TRBV6-5

CDR3 protein: CASSFPGTSGPKRTGELFF
CDR3 DNA: TGTGCCAGCAGCTTCCCCGGGACTAGCGGGCCTAAACGGACCGGGGAGCTGTTTTTT
clone size: .
D gene: TRBD2
J gene: TRBJ2-2
V gene: TRBV7-9